The T cell receptor (beta chain) described here comes from a study of cytomegalovirus exposure and HLA in healthy donors. PCR amplification relied on 60 Vbeta primers (plus 13 Jbeta primers). This table comes from immunoSEQ multiplex PCR, and its TCRdb copy is limited to in-frame clones, with some not included. The table counts 65,000 to 85,000 clones; 2% to 3% lies in the top ten. With 7 bases clipped from V and 1 base from J, the junction kept 4 bases outside the gene matches. CDR1 is MDHEN, CDR2 SYDVKM, per germline. The length of the CDR3 is 15 residues. Note on this clone: The antigen is not known.

Study conclusions and caveats: Among immune exposure information, only CMV serostatus was available. Accounts indicate the classifier identified cytomegalovirus status with strong specificity and sensitivity. Reportedly, a later analysis found an Asian-associated ancestry cluster had fewer N-insertions than the roughly 700-donor mean.

The sample was PBMCs. This chain connects TRBV28 to TRBJ2-1, with 10 bases aligning to TRBD2. The origin of this receptor is a female donor in good health and CMV-seropositive. DNA of the CDR3: TGTGCCAGCACCCGGACTAGCGGTTCCTACAATGAGCAGTTCTTC. Translation gives CASTRTSGSYNEQFF. Full variable domain (outside the CDR3, taken from reference TRBV28 and TRBJ2-1): DVKVTQSSRYLVKRTGEKVFLECVQDMDHENMFWYRQDPGLGLRLIYFSYDVKMKEKGDIPEGYSVSREKKERFSLILESASTNQTSMYLCASTRTSGSYNEQFFGPGTRLTVL.